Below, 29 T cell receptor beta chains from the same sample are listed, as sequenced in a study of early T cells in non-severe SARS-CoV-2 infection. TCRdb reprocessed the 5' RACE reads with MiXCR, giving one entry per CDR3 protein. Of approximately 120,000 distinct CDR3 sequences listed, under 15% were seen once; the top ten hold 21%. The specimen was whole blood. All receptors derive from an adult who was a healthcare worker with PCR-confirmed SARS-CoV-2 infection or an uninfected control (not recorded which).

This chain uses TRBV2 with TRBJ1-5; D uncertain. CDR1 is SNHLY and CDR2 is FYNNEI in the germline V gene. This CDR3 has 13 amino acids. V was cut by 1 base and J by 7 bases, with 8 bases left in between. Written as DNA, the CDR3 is TGTGCCAGCAGTGAAGAAGCAAGGCAGCCCCAGCATTTT. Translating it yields CASSEEARQPQHF.

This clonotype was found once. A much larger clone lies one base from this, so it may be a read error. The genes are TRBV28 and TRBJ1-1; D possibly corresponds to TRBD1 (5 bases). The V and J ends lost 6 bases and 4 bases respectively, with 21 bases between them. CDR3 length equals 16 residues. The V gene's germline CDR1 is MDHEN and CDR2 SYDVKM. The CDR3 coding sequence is TGTGCCAGCAGATCGACTCGGACGGGACCGACCACTGAAGCTTTCTTT. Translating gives CASRSTRTGPTTEAFF.

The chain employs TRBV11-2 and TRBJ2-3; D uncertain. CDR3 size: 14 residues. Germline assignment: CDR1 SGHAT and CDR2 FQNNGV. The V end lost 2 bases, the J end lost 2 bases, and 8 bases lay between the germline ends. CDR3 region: CASSLRASTDTQYF. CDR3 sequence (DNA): TGTGCCAGCAGCTTAAGGGCGTCCACAGATACGCAGTATTTT.

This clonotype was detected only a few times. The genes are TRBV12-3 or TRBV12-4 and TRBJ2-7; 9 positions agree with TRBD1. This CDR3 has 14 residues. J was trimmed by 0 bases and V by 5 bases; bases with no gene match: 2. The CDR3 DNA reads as TGTGCCAGCAGTCGACAGGGGGGCTCCTACGAGCAGTACTTC. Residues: CASSRQGGSYEQYF.

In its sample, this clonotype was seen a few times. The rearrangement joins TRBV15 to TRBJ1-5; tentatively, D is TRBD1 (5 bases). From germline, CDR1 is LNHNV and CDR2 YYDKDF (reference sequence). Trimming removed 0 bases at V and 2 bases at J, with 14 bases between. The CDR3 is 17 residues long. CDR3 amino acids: CATSRDEGRLRNQPQHF. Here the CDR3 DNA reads TGTGCCACCAGCAGAGATGAGGGACGCCTTCGCAATCAGCCCCAGCATTTT.

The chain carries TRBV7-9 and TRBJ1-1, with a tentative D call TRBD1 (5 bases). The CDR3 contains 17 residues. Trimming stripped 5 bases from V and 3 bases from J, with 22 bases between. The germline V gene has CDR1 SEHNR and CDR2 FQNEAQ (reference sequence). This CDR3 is CASSPRRGTRKDTEAFF. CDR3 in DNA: TGTGCCAGCAGCCCCCGTCGGGGGACGAGGAAAGACACTGAAGCTTTCTTT.

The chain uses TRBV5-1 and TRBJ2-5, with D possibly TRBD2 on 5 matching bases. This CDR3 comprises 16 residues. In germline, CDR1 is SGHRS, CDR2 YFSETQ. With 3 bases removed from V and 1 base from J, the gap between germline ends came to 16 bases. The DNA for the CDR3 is TGCGCCAGCAGCTGGCGGCGAGCGGCATCCCAAGAGACCCAGTACTTC. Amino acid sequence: CASSWRRAASQETQYF.

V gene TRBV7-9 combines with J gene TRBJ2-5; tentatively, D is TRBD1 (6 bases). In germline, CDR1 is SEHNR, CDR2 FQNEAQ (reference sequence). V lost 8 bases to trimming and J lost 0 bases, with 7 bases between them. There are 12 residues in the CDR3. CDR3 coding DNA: TGTGCCAGCGGACAGTACCAAGAGACCCAGTACTTC. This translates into CASGQYQETQYF.

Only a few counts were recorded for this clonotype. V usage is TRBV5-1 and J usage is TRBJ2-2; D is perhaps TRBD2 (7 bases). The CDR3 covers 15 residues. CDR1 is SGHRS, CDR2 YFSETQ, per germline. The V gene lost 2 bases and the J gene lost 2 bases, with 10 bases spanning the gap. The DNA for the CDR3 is TGCGCCAGCAGCTTTGCGGGGGCAAACACCGGGGAGCTGTTTTTT. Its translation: CASSFAGANTGELFF.

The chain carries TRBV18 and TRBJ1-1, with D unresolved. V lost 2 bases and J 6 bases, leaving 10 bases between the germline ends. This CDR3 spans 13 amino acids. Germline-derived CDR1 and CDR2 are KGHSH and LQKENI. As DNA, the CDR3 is TGTGCCAGCTCACCAGATCAGAGCTCTGAAGCTTTCTTT. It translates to CASSPDQSSEAFF. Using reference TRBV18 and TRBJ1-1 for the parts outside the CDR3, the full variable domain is NAGVMQNPRHLVRRRGQEARLRCSPMKGHSHVYWYRQLPEEGLKFMVYLQKENIIDESGMPKERFSAEFPKEGPSILRIQQVVRGDSAAYFCASSPDQSSEAFFGQGTRLTVV.

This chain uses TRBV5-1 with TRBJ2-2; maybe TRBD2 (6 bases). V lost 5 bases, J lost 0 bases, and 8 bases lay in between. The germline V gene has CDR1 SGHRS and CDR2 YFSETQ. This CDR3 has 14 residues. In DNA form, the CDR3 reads TGCGCCAGCAGGCGGGAATCGAACACCGGGGAGCTGTTTTTT. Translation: CASRRESNTGELFF. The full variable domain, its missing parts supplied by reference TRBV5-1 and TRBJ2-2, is KAGVTQTPRYLIKTRGQQVTLSCSPISGHRSVSWYQQTPGQGLQFLFEYFSETQRNKGNFPGRFSGRQFSNSRSEMNVSTLELGDSALYLCASRRESNTGELFFGEGSRLTVL.

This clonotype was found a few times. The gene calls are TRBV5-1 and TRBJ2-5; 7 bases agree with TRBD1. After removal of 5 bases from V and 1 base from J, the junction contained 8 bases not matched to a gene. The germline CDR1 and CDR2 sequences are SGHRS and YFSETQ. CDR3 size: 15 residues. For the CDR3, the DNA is TGCGCCAGCAGATATGTGTGGGACAGCCAAGAGACCCAGTACTTC. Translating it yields CASRYVWDSQETQYF.

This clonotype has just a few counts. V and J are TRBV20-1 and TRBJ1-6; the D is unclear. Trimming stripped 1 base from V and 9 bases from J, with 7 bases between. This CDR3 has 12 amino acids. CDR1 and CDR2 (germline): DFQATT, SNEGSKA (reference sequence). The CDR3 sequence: CSARAGSSPLHF. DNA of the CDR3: TGCAGTGCTAGAGCGGGGAGTTCACCCCTCCACTTT.

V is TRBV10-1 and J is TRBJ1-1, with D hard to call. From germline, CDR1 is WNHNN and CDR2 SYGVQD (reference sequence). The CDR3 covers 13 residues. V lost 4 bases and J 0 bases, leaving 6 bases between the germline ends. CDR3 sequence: CASSVDMNTEAFF. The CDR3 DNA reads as TGCGCCAGCAGTGTGGATATGAACACTGAAGCTTTCTTT.

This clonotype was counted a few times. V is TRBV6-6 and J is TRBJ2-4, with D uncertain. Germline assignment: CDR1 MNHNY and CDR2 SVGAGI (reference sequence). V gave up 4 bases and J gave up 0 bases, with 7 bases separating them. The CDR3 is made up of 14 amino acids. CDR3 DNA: TGTGCCAGCAGTTCGGAGCGAGCCAAAAACATTCAGTACTTC. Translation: CASSSERAKNIQYF.

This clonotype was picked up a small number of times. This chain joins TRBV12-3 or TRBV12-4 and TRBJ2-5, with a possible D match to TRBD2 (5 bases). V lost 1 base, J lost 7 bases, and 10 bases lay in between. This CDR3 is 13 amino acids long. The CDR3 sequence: CASSLVSGGTQYF. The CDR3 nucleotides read TGTGCCAGCAGTTTAGTCAGCGGTGGGACCCAGTACTTC.

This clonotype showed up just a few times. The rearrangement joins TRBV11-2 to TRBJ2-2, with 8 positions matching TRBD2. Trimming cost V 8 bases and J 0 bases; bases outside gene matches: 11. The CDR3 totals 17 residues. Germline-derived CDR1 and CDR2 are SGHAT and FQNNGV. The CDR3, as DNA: TGTGCCAGCCACACAGGCGGGGGGCCGTCGAACACCGGGGAGCTGTTTTTT. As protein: CASHTGGGPSNTGELFF.

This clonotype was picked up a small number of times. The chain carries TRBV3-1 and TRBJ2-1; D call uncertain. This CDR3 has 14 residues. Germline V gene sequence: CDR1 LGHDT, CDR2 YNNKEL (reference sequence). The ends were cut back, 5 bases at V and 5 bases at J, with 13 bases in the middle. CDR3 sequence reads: CASSTSGGDNEQFF. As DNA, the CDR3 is TGTGCCAGCAGCACATCCGGTGGCGACAATGAGCAGTTCTTC.

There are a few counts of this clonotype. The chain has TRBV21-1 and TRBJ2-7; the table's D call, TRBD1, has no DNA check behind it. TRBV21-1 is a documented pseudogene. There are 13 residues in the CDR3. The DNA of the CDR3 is TGTGCCAGCAGCATTGGGACAGCTTACGAGCAGTACTTC. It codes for CASSIGTAYEQYF.

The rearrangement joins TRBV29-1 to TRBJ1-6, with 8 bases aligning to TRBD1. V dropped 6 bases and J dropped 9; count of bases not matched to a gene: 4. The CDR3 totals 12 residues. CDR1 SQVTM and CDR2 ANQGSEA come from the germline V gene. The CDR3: CSVRTGSSPLHF. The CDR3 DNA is TGCAGCGTCCGGACAGGGAGTTCACCCCTCCACTTT.

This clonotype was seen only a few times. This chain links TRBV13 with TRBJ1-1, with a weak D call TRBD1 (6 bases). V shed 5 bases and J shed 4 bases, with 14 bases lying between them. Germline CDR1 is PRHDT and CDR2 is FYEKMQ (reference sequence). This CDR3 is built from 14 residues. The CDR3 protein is CASSAHRVFTEAFF. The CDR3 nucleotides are TGTGCCAGCAGCGCCCACAGGGTCTTCACTGAAGCTTTCTTT.

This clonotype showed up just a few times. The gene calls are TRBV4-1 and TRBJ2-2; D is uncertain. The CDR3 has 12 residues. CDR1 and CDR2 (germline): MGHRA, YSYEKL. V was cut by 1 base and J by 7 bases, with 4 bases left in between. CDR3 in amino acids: CASSQGLGELFF. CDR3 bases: TGCGCCAGCAGCCAAGGGCTCGGGGAGCTGTTTTTT.

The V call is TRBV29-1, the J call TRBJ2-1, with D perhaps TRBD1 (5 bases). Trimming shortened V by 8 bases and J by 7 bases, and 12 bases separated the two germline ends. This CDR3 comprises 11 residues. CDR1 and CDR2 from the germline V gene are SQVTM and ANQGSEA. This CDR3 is CSISRVNEQFF. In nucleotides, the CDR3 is TGCAGCATTTCCAGGGTGAATGAGCAGTTCTTC.

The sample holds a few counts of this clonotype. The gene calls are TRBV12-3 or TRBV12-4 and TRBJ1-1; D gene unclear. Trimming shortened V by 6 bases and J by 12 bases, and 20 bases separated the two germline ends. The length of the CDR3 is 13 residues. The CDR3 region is CASSLTFPLMTFF. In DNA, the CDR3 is TGTGCCAGCAGCCTCACGTTTCCGCTAATGACTTTCTTT.

In DNA, the CDR3 is TGTGCCAGTAGTAAGGGTCTATGGGAGACCCAGTACTTC. It yields the protein CASSKGLWETQYF. The chain employs TRBV19 and TRBJ2-5; D remains ambiguous. Germline CDR1 and CDR2: LNHDA and SQIVND (reference sequence). The CDR3 length is 13 residues. Deletions cut 4 bases from V and 5 bases from J, with 11 bases between.

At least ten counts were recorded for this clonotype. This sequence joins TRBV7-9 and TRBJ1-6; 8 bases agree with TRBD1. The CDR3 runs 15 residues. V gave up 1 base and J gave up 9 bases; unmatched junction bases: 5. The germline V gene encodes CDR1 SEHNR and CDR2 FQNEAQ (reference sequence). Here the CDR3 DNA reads TGTGCCAGCAGCTTAGGGGACAGGTTAACTTCACCCCTCCACTTT. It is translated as CASSLGDRLTSPLHF.

CDR3 in amino acids: CASSQRFSGVSEETQYF. The CDR3, as DNA: TGCGCCAGCAGCCAACGGTTCAGCGGGGTATCGGAAGAGACCCAGTACTTC. The chain links TRBV4-1 to TRBJ2-5; TRBD2 aligns across 7 bases. The J segment lost 3 bases and the V segment lost 2 bases, leaving 12 bases of the junction unmatched. Germline CDR1 reads MGHRA; CDR2 reads YSYEKL. This CDR3 contains 17 residues.

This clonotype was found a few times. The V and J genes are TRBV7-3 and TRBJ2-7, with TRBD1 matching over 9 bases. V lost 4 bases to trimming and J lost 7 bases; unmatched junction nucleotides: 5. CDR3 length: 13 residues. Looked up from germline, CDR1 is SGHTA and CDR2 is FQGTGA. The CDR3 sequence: CASSSQGAGEQYF. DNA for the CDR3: TGTGCCAGCAGCTCACAGGGGGCAGGGGAGCAGTACTTC.

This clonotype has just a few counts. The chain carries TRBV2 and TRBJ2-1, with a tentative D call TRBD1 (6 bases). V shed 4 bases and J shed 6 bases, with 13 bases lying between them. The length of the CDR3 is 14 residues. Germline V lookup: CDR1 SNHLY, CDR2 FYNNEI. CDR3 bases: TGTGCCAGCAGTGCCGGCAGGGGAAGCAATGAGCAGTTCTTC. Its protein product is CASSAGRGSNEQFF.